This passage covers 15 T cell receptor beta chains from one sample sequenced in a study of blood T cell repertoires in COVID-19. Data came from immunoSEQ multiplex PCR; TCRdb stores just in-frame clones and leaves some out. The repertoire includes a few hundred thousand clones, 70% to 90% of them detected once, and 1.4% to 1.5% sits in the top ten. Sequenced: PBMCs or T cells enriched from blood (not recorded which). These receptor sequences come from a woman aged 18-30 years who had been exposed to COVID-19.

Concerning this clone: Within the sample, other DNA sequences also encode this same CDR3. The chain carries TRBV19 and TRBJ2-7, with D unresolved. From germline, CDR1 is LNHDA and CDR2 SQIVND (reference sequence). The V end lost 1 base, the J end lost 7 bases, and 5 bases lay between the germline ends. This CDR3 is built from 11 residues. The CDR3 DNA is TGTGCCAGTAGTATAGCCGAGGAGCAGTACTTC. This gives the protein CASSIAEEQYF.

Only a few counts were recorded for this clone. The V and J genes are TRBV4-1 and TRBJ2-2; D perhaps matches TRBD1 (6 bases). Germline V gene data show CDR1 as MGHRA and CDR2 as YSYEKL. CDR3 length: 15 residues. Between the trimmed V and J ends, which lost 3 bases and 1 base, there was a span of 9 bases. The CDR3 bases are TGCGCCAGCAGCCAGAGAGGGGGGAACACCGGGGAGCTGTTTTTT. Amino acid sequence: CASSQRGGNTGELFF.

This clone was seen once. The CDR3 here is CASSFEEGEQFF. In nucleotides, the CDR3 is TGTGCCAGCAGCTTCGAGGAGGGTGAGCAGTTCTTC. The chain is built from TRBV9 and TRBJ2-1; possibly TRBD2 for D (6 bases). The V end lost 4 bases, the J end lost 9 bases, and 11 bases lay between the germline ends. In germline, CDR1 is SGDLS, CDR2 YYNGEE. The CDR3 loop spans 12 amino acids.

This chain links TRBV28 with TRBJ1-6, with no clear D. The CDR3 length is 14 residues. CDR1 and CDR2 from the germline V gene are MDHEN and SYDVKM. V was cut by 2 bases and J by 7 bases, with 9 bases left in between. The CDR3 region has the DNA TGTGCCAGCAGTTTAGGCACCCTGAATTCACCCCTCCACTTT. Translated: CASSLGTLNSPLHF. The full variable domain, with the rest looked up from reference TRBV28 and TRBJ1-6, is DVKVTQSSRYLVKRTGEKVFLECVQDMDHENMFWYRQDPGLGLRLIYFSYDVKMKEKGDIPEGYSVSREKKERFSLILESASTNQTSMYLCASSLGTLNSPLHFGNGTRLTVT.

V and J are TRBV5-8 and TRBJ2-1; 9 bases are shared with TRBD1. Germline CDR1 and CDR2: SGHTS and YDEGEE. V lost 5 bases and J lost 8; bases outside the gene matches: 11. The CDR3 contains 15 residues. Here the CDR3 DNA reads TGTGCCAGCAGGCTCGGGACAGGGCCTTATGATGAGCAGTTCTTC. This sequence encodes CASRLGTGPYDEQFF. The variable domain in full, completed from reference TRBV5-8 and TRBJ2-1, reads EAGVTQSPTHLIKTRGQQATLRCSPISGHTSVYWYQQALGLGLQFLLWYDEGEERNRGNFPPRFSGRQFPNYSSELNVNALELEDSALYLCASRLGTGPYDEQFFGPGTRLTVL.

This chain joins TRBV19 and TRBJ1-6; D remains ambiguous. Trimming cost V 3 bases and J 6 bases, with 15 bases left between them. The CDR3 is 16 residues long. CDR1 LNHDA and CDR2 SQIVND come from the germline V gene (reference sequence). CDR3 amino acids: CASSISPAGSNSPLHF. The CDR3 DNA follows: TGTGCCAGTAGTATTTCTCCAGCGGGGTCTAATTCACCCCTCCACTTT.

The rearrangement uses TRBV27 and TRBJ2-2, with TRBD2 identical over 10 bases. V shed 0 bases and J 5 bases; nucleotides not matched to a gene: 6. The germline V gene has CDR1 MNHEY and CDR2 SMNVEV (reference sequence). CDR3 length: 17 residues. The CDR3 spells CASSLSIAGGPTGELFF. Here the CDR3 DNA reads TGTGCCAGCAGTTTATCGATAGCGGGAGGACCTACCGGGGAGCTGTTTTTT.

V usage is TRBV27 and J usage is TRBJ1-4, with D possibly being TRBD1 (5 bases). Trimming took off 8 bases at V and 0 bases at J, with 10 bases between the two ends. Germline CDR1 and CDR2: MNHEY and SMNVEV (reference sequence). This CDR3 has 14 amino acids. The CDR3 sequence: CASGSGSTNEKLFF. CDR3 coding DNA: TGTGCCAGCGGGTCAGGGTCAACTAATGAAAAACTGTTTTTT.

The CDR3 DNA reads TGCAGCGTCGCCCCGGGCGGGGACATTCAGTACTTC. This sequence encodes CSVAPGGDIQYF. V and J are TRBV29-1 and TRBJ2-4; D possibly corresponds to TRBD2 (6 bases). Germline CDR1 and CDR2: SQVTM and ANQGSEA. The CDR3 contains 12 residues. Trimming pared 6 bases from V and 8 bases from J, leaving 14 bases between.

The chain is built from TRBV7-2 and TRBJ2-3; D unresolved. The CDR3 is 15 residues long. Trimming stripped 2 bases from V and 6 bases from J, with 15 bases between. From germline, CDR1 is SGHTA and CDR2 FQGNSA. CDR3 residues: CASSLLLMESDTQYF. The CDR3 bases are TGTGCCAGCAGCTTATTGCTAATGGAGTCGGATACGCAGTATTTT.

V and J are TRBV27 and TRBJ1-1; 9 bases are shared with TRBD1. This CDR3 is built from 17 residues. With V trimmed by 6 bases and J by 4 bases, 15 bases remained unmatched. Germline values: CDR1 MNHEY, CDR2 SMNVEV (reference sequence). The DNA for the CDR3 is TGTGCCAGCAGCCGCCTAAACAGGGGGCCGGGGGGCACTGAAGCTTTCTTT. This codes for CASSRLNRGPGGTEAFF.

This clone was seen only a few times. The V gene is TRBV6-5, the J gene TRBJ2-7; 10 positions match TRBD2. The CDR3 is made up of 14 amino acids. From germline, CDR1 is MNHEY and CDR2 SVGAGI. V lost 11 bases and J lost 6; bases outside the gene matches: 13. This CDR3 reads CAAGPWLAGVEQYF. The CDR3 coding sequence is TGTGCCGCTGGGCCCTGGCTAGCGGGAGTCGAGCAGTACTTC.

This chain joins TRBV11-2 and TRBJ1-5, with 7 bases fitting TRBD1. V shed 3 bases and J 2 bases; nucleotides not matched to a gene: 4. The CDR3 totals 15 residues. CDR1 is SGHAT and CDR2 is FQNNGV in the germline V gene. The CDR3: CASSFQGVGNQPQHF. CDR3 sequence (DNA): TGTGCCAGCAGCTTTCAGGGGGTGGGCAATCAGCCCCAGCATTTT.

The V gene is TRBV9, the J gene TRBJ2-7, with D perhaps TRBD1 (5 bases). V lost 0 bases and J lost 2, with 12 bases in between. Germline assignment: CDR1 SGDLS and CDR2 YYNGEE. CDR3 size: 15 residues. CDR3 sequence: CASSVGPGIPYEQYF. The CDR3 coding sequence is TGTGCCAGCAGCGTAGGTCCAGGGATTCCCTACGAGCAGTACTTC.

The chain links TRBV3-1 (or the pseudogene TRBV3-2) to TRBJ2-2, with no clear D. The CDR3 consists of 14 residues. V lost 4 bases, J lost 4 bases, and 10 bases lay in between. Germline values: CDR1 LGHDT, CDR2 YNNKEL (reference sequence). The CDR3 region is CASSPMSGTGELFF. The CDR3 bases are TGTGCCAGCAGCCCCATGAGTGGCACCGGGGAGCTGTTTTTT.